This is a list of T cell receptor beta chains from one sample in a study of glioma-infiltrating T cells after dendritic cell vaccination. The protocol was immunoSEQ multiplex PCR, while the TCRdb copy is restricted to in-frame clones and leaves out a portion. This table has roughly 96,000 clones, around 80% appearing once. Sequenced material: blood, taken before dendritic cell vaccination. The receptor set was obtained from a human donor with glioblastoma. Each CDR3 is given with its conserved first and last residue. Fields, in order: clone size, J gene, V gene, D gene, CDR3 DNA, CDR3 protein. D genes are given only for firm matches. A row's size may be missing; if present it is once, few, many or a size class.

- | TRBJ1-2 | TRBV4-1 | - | TGCGCCAGCAGCCCTCAGGATCCCCTCTATGGCTACACCTTC | CASSPQDPLYGYTF
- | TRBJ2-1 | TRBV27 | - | TGTGCCAGCAGGGTAGGAGGGTTTCGGTCAGGGGGGTTGGCGGCTACCTACAATGAGCAGTTCTTC | CASRVGGFRSGGLAATYNEQFF
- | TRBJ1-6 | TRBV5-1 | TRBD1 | TGCGCCACCTCTACCGGGACAGGGGATTCACCCCTCCACTTT | CATSTGTGDSPLHF
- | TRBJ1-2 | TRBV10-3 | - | TGTGCCATCAGTGAGTCCGGGACAAGCTATGGCTACACCTTC | CAISESGTSYGYTF
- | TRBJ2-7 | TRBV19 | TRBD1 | TGTGCCAGTAGTATAGACACCGGGACAGGGGCCGAGCAGTACTTC | CASSIDTGTGAEQYF
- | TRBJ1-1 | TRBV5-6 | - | TGTGCCAGCAGCCTAGATTCCCTCCGTGGAGCTTTCTTT | CASSLDSLRGAFF
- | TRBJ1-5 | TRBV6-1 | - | TGTGCCAGCAGTGTATGGGCTCAGCCCCAGCATTTT | CASSVWAQPQHF
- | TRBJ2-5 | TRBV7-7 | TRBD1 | TGTGCTAGCAGCTCCCGGGACAGGGCCCGGGTGGGACAGTACTTC | CASSSRDRARVGQYF
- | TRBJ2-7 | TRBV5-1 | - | TGCGCCAGCAGCTCTGCCTACGAGCAGTACTTC | CASSSAYEQYF
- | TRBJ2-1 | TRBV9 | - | TGTGCCAGCAGCACAACCTGGACTACCGATGAGCAGTTCTTC | CASSTTWTTDEQFF
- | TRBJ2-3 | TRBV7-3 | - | TGTGCCAGCAGCTTAGAGGGCGGCTCAGATACGCAGTATTTT | CASSLEGGSDTQYF
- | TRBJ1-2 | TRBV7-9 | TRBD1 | TGTGCCAGCAGCTCAGACAGGGTTGAGAATGGCTACACCTTC | CASSSDRVENGYTF
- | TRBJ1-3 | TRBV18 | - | TGTGCCAGCTCACCACTTGACAGGGGAAACACCATATATTTT | CASSPLDRGNTIYF
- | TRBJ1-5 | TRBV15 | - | TGTGCCACCAGCACCATTGAGGAGGGAAAGCAGCCCCAGCATTTT | CATSTIEEGKQPQHF
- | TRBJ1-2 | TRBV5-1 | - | TGCGCCAGCAGCCCCAGCCTAACAGGACCTAAAGGCTACACCTTC | CASSPSLTGPKGYTF
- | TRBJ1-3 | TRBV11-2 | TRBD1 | TGTGCCAGCACCCTTCGGACAGGGTTGGGTGGAAACACCATATATTTT | CASTLRTGLGGNTIYF
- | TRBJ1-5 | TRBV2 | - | TGTGCCAGCAGTGAAGCAGTAACATTCAATCAGCCCCAGCATTTT | CASSEAVTFNQPQHF
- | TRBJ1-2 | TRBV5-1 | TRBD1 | TGCGCCAGCAGCTTGGGGGGACAGGCCCCCTATGGCTACACCTTC | CASSLGGQAPYGYTF
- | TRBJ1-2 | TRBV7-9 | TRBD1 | TGTGCCAGCAGCCAGACAGGGAGGCCGGGCTACACCTTC | CASSQTGRPGYTF
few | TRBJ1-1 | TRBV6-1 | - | TGTGCCAGCAGTGTCCTCGTTAACGGTGTTTTCTTT | CASSVLVNGVFF
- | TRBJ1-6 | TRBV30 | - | TGTGCCGGGCGAGATGTCCGGGGGGCGAGTAATTCACCCCTCCACTTT | CAGRDVRGASNSPLHF
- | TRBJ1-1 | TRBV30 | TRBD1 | TGTGCTTTATACCGGGACAGGGGGGAGAACACTGAAGCTTTCTTT | CALYRDRGENTEAFF
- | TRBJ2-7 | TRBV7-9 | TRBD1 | TGTGCCAGCAGCCACCGAGACAGGGGGAGCTACGAGCAGTACTTC | CASSHRDRGSYEQYF
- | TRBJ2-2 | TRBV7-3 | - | TGTGCCAGCAGCTCGGACAGAAACACCGGGGAGCTGTTTTTT | CASSSDRNTGELFF
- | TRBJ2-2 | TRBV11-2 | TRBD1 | TGTGCCAGCAGCTTCGGACAGGGCCACGGGGAGCTGTTTTTT | CASSFGQGHGELFF
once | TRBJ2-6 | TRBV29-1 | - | TGCAGCGTTGAAGTTCCAGGGTGGGGTGGGGCCAACGTCCTGACTTTC | CSVEVPGWGGANVLTF
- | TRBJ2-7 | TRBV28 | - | TGTGCCAGCAGTCTTCGGACAGTGAGCTCCTACGAGCAGTACTTC | CASSLRTVSSYEQYF
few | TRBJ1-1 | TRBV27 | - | TGTGCCAGCAGTCCGGCAGGTACAGCCTACACTGAAGCTTTCTTT | CASSPAGTAYTEAFF
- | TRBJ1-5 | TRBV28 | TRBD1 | TGTGCCAGCGGGGGACAGCTGAGGTATAGCAATCAGCCCCAGCATTTT | CASGGQLRYSNQPQHF
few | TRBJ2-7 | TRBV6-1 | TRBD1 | TGTGCCAGCAGTGTGGGACAGGGAAATCCCTACGAGCAGTACTTC | CASSVGQGNPYEQYF
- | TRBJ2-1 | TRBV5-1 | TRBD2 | TGCGCCAGCAGCTTGGGGGGTACTAGCGCATACAATGAGCAGTTCTTC | CASSLGGTSAYNEQFF
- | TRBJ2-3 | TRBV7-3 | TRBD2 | TGTGCCAGCAGCCGGACTAGCGGTACAGATACGCAGTATTTT | CASSRTSGTDTQYF
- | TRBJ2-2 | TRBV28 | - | TGTGCCAGCAGTAGCGTAGGGAACACCGGGGAGCTGTTTTTT | CASSSVGNTGELFF
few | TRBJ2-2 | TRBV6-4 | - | TGTGCCAGCAGTTCCTTCGAGGGCACCGGGGAGCTGTTTTTT | CASSSFEGTGELFF
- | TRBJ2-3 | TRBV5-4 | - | TGTGCCAGCAGCTTGGGAAGGGGAACAGATACGCAGTATTTT | CASSLGRGTDTQYF
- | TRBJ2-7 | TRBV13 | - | TGTGCCAGCAGCGGAGGACAGACCTCCTACGAGCAGTACTTC | CASSGGQTSYEQYF
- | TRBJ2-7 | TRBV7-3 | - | TGTGCCAGCAGCTTAGCAGATGGCTACGAGCAGTACTTC | CASSLADGYEQYF
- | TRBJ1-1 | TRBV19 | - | TGTGCCAGTAGTATAGGCCCGACAGTTTCTGAAGCTTTCTTT | CASSIGPTVSEAFF
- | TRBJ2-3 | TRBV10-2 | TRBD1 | TGCGCCAGCAGTGTGGCCAGGGGGTTTGCAGATACGCAGTATTTT | CASSVARGFADTQYF
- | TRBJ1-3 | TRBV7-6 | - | TGTGCCAGCAGCCCTCAGGGGTCTGGAAACACCATATATTTT | CASSPQGSGNTIYF
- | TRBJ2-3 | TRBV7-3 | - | TGTGCCAGCAGCCGAACAGGTGCTAACACAGATACGCAGTATTTT | CASSRTGANTDTQYF
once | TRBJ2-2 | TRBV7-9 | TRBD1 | TGTGCCAGCAGCTCCAGGGACAGGGGAAACACCGGGGAGCTGTTTTTT | CASSSRDRGNTGELFF
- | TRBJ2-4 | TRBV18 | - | TGTGCCAGCTCACCGGACAGTAAAAACATTCAGTACTTC | CASSPDSKNIQYF
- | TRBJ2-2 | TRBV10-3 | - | TGTGCCATCTTTGGAAGCCGGCAGGGGAACACCGGGGAGCTGTTTTTT | CAIFGSRQGNTGELFF
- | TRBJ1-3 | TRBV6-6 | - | TGTGCCAGCAGCCCAGGAGGAACTGGAAACACCATATATTTT | CASSPGGTGNTIYF
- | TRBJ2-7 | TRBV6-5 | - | TGTGCCAGCAGTCAACCTCCGCGGGTCTCCTACGAGCAGTACTTC | CASSQPPRVSYEQYF
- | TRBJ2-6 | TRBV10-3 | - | TGTGCCATCAGTGAGTCCCCGGTCTCTGGGGCCAACGTCCTGACTTTC | CAISESPVSGANVLTF
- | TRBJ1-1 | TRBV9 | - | TGTGCCAGCAGCGTGAAATGGTGGGGAGAAAACGGGGGAACTGAAGCTTTCTTT | CASSVKWWGENGGTEAFF
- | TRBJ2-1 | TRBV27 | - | TGTGCCAGCAGTCGTGACCGTGGGGCATACAATGAGCAGTTCTTC | CASSRDRGAYNEQFF
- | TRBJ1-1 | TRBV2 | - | TGTGCCAGCATGAGGGTTCTGAAGGGTGGACGGCGGGAGACTGAAGCTTTCTTT | CASMRVLKGGRRETEAFF
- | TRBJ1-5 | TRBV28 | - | TGTGCCAGCAGGTTCTCATCCGGTGGTCAGCCCCAGCATTTT | CASRFSSGGQPQHF
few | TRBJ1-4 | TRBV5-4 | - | TGTGCCAGCAGCTTGCGGACGGGGTTAGGGGAAAAACTGTTTTTT | CASSLRTGLGEKLFF
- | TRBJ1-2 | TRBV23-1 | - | TGCGCCAGCAGAAACAGGGATGGCTATGGCTACACCTTC | CASRNRDGYGYTF
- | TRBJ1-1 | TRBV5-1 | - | TGCGCCAGCAGCTTCTACCTTGGGGTCGGGGACACTGAAGCTTTCTTT | CASSFYLGVGDTEAFF
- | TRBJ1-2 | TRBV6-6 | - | TGTGCCAGCATTAGTTCGGACGGCCGGGGGGGCTATGGCTACACCTTC | CASISSDGRGGYGYTF
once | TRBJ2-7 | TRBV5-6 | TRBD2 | TGTGCCAGCAGCTTTGGCGGCCTAGCGGGACGTATAGACGAGCAGTACTTC | CASSFGGLAGRIDEQYF
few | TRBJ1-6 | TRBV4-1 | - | TGCGCCAGCAGCCAGCACCTACAGGAGAGCTCCTATAATTCACCCCTCCACTTT | CASSQHLQESSYNSPLHF
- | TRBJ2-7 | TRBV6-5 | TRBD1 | TGTGCCAGCAGTCCATTAGGGACAGGTTCCTACGAGCAGTACTTC | CASSPLGTGSYEQYF
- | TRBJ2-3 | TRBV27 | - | TGTGCCAGCAGTCCCCATGAGACAGATACGCAGTATTTT | CASSPHETDTQYF
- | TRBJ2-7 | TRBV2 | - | TGTGCCAGCAGGTTCAATCAGGGTGCGTACGAGCAGTACTTC | CASRFNQGAYEQYF